This T cell receptor (beta chain) was profiled in a study of regulatory T cells in long-lasting Graves disease. Researchers made TCR beta libraries by using iRepertoire HTBI primers and running Arm-PCR on CDR3 regions. TCRdb processed the multiplex PCR reads anew with MiXCR; each CDR3 protein has one entry. The repertoire consists of roughly 510,000 distinct CDR3 sequences, with roughly 16% occurring once and the leading ten covering 9.5% to 15%. Time point described: newly diagnosed GD, antithyroid drugs for less than 3 months. Generation of the TCR library employed RNA extracted from PBMCs. Germline lookup yields CDR1 SGHDN and CDR2 FVKESK. The CDR3 runs to 14 residues. V lost 5 bases to trimming and J lost 1 base; unmatched junction nucleotides: 5. The sample also formed part of further work on T cells in Graves' hyperthyroidism and ophthalmopathy.

The chain is built from TRBV14 and TRBJ2-7; 7 bases are a match to TRBD2. Source: peripheral blood mononuclear cells (PBMCs), taken at new diagnosis, from a patient treated with antithyroid drugs. The clonotype comes from a man aged 18-30 years with Graves disease. The CDR3 reads CASSIKAGSYEQYF. As DNA, the CDR3 is TGTGCCAGCAGCATAAAAGCGGGATCCTACGAGCAGTACTTC.